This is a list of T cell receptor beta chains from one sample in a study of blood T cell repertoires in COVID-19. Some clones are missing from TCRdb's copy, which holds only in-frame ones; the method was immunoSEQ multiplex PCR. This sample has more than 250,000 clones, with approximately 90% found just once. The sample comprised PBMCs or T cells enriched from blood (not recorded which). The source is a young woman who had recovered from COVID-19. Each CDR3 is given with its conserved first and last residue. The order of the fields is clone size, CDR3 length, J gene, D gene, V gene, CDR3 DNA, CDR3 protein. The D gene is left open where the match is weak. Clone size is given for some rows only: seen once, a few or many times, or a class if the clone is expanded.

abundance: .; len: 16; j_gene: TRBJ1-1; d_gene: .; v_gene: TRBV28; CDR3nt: TGTGCCAGCAGCTTCGACAGGCGGGCGTTTCTCACTGAAGCTTTCTTT; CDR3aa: CASSFDRRAFLTEAFF
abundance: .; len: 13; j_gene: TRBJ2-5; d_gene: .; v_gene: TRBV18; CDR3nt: TGTGCCAGCTCACCACAGCCCCAAGAGACCCAGTACTTC; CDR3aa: CASSPQPQETQYF
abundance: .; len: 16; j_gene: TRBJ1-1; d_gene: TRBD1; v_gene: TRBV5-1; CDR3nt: TGCGCCAGCAGCTTGCCCCAGAGGGGGCTCCGCACTGAAGCTTTCTTT; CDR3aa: CASSLPQRGLRTEAFF
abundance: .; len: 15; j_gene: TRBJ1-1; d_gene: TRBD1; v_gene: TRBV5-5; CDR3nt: TGTGCCAGCAGCTGGGGGACAGGGGTGGAAACTGAAGCTTTCTTT; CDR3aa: CASSWGTGVETEAFF
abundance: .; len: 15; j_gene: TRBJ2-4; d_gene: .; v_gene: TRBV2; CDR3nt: TGTGCCAGCAGTGAAGAAAGCAGGGCGATAAACATTCAGTACTTC; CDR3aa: CASSEESRAINIQYF
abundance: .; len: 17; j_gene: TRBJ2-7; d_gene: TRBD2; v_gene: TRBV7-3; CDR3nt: TGTGCCAGCAGCATAGCGGGAGGGCCCGGAAACTTCTACGAGCAGTACTTC; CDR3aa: CASSIAGGPGNFYEQYF
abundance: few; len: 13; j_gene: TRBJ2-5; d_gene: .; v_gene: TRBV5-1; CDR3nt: TGCGCCAGCAGCCGCGGATCGGAAGAGACCCAGTACTTC; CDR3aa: CASSRGSEETQYF
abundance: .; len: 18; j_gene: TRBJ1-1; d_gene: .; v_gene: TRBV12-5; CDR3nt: TGTGCTAGTGGTTTTTTCTCCGAGGCGGAGGAGACGAACACTGAAGCTTTCTTT; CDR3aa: CASGFFSEAEETNTEAFF
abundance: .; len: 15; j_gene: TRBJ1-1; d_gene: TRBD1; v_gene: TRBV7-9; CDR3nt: TGTGCCAGCAGCTTAACAGGACAGGGAGATGGATGGGCTTTCTTT; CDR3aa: CASSLTGQGDGWAFF
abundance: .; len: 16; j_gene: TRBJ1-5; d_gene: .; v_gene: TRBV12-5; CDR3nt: TGTGCTAGTGGTTTGGTACCCCAGGGCGGCAATCAGCCCCAGCATTTT; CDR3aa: CASGLVPQGGNQPQHF
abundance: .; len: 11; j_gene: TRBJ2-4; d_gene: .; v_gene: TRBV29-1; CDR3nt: TGCAGCGTTGTTTTTTTTAGCATTCAGTACTTC; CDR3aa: CSVVFFSIQYF
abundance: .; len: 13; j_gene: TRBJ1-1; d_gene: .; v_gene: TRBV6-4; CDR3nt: TGTGCCAGCAGTGTGGTCGGTGGCACTGAAGCTTTCTTT; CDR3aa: CASSVVGGTEAFF
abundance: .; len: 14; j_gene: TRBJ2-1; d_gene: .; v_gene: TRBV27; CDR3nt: TGTGCCAGCAGTTTACAGCCTCTACAGGATGAGCAGTTCTTC; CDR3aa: CASSLQPLQDEQFF
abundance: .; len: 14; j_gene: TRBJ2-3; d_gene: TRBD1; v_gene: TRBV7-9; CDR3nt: TGTGCCAGCACGGGGACAGGGGGCACAGATACGCAGTATTTT; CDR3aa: CASTGTGGTDTQYF
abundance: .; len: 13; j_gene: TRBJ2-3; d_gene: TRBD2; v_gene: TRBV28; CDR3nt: TGTGCCAGCAGGTCACTAGCGCCAGATACGCAGTATTTT; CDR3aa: CASRSLAPDTQYF
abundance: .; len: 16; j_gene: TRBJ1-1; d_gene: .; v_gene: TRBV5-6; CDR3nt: TGTGCCAGCAGCCGGAGGAGGGGTTGGGGGAACACTGAAGCTTTCTTT; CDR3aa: CASSRRRGWGNTEAFF
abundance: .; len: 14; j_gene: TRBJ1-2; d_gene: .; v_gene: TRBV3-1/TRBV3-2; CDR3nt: TGTGCCAGCAGCCAAGATCACACGAACTATGGCTACACCTTC; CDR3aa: CASSQDHTNYGYTF
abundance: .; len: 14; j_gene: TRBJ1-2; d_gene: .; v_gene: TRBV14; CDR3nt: TGTGCCAGCAGCCATAGCGCCAGGCTGAGTGGCTACACCTTC; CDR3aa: CASSHSARLSGYTF
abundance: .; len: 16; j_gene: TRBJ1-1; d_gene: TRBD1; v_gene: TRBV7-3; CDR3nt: TGTGCCAGCAGCAAAGATTCAGGGGGCCGGAACACTGAAGCTTTCTTT; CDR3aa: CASSKDSGGRNTEAFF
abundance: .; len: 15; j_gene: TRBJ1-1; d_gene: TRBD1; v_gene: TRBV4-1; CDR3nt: TGCGCCAGCAGCCACTTGGACAGGGTGAACACTGAAGCTTTCTTT; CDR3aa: CASSHLDRVNTEAFF
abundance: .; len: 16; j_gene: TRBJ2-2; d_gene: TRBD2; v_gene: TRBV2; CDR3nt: TGTGCCAGCAGTGAGAGGACTAGCGGGAACACCGGGGAGCTGTTTTTT; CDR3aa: CASSERTSGNTGELFF
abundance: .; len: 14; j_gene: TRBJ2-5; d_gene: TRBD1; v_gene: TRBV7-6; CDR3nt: TGTGCCAGCAGCTTGGGACAGGTCCAAGAGACCCAGTACTTC; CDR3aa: CASSLGQVQETQYF
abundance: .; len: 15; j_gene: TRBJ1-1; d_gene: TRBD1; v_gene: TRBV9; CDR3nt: TGTGCCAGCAGCGCGACAGGGGGCGAGAACACTGAAGCTTTCTTT; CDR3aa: CASSATGGENTEAFF
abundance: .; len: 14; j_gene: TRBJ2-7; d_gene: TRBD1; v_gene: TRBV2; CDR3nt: TGTGCCAGCAGTTCCGGACAGGGTTCCTACGAGCAGTACTTC; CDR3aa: CASSSGQGSYEQYF
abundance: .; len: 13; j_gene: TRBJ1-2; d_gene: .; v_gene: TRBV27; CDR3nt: TGTGCCAGCAGTTCAGCCGGAGGCTATGGCTACACCTTC; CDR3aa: CASSSAGGYGYTF
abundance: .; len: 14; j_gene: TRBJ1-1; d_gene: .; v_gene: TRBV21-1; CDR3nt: TGTGCCAGCAGCACCTCGGACAGCTGCTCAGAAGCTTTCTTT; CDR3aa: CASSTSDSCSEAFF
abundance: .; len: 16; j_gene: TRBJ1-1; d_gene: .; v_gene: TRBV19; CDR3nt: TGTGCCAGTAGTATAGATGGTTTCGGGGGACGGACTGAAGCTTTCTTT; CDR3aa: CASSIDGFGGRTEAFF
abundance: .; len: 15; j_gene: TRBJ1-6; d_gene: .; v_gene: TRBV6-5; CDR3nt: TGTGCCAGCAGTCCGCGTAACAGGGAGAATTCACCCCTCCACTTT; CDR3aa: CASSPRNRENSPLHF
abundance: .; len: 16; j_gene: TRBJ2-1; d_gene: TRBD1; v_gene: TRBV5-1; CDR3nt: TGCGCCAGCAGCTTCCCCGGGACAGGGAGGACCAATGAGCAGTTCTTC; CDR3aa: CASSFPGTGRTNEQFF
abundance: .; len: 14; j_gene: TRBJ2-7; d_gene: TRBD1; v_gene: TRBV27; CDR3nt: TGTGCCAGCAGTATCGGGACAGACTCCTACGAGCAGTACTTC; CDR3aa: CASSIGTDSYEQYF
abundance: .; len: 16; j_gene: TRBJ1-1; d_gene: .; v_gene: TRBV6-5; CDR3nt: TGTGCCAGCAGTTACCTTCGGGGGGCGAGGAACACTGAAGCTTTCTTT; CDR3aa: CASSYLRGARNTEAFF
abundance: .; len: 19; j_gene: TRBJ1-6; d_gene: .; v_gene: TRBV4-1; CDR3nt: TGCGCCAGCAGCCAACGCCCGACAGACCTGCCCTCCTATAATTCACCCCTCCACTTT; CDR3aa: CASSQRPTDLPSYNSPLHF
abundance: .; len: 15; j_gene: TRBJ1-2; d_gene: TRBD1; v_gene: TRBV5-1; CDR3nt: TGCGCCAGCAGCTTGGTAGGGACAGGGTGGTATGGCTACACCTTC; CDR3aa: CASSLVGTGWYGYTF
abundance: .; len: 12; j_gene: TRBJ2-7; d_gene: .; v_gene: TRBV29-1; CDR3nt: TGCAGCGTTGAAGATCCAGGGTTTGAGCAGTACTTC; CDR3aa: CSVEDPGFEQYF
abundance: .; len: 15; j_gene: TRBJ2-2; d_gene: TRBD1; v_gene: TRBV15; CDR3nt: TGTGCCACCAGCAGAGAAACAGGGGTAGCCGGGGAGCTGTTTTTT; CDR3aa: CATSRETGVAGELFF
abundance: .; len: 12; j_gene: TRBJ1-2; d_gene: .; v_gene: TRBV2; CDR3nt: TGTGCCAGCAGTGGGGACACCAATGGCTACACCTTC; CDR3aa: CASSGDTNGYTF
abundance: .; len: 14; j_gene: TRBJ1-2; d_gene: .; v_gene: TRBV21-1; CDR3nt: TGTGCCAGCAGCAAGCGAACAGGGTCTATGGGACACACCTTC; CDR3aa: CASSKRTGSMGHTF
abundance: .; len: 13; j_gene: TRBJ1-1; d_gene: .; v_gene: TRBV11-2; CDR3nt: TGTGCCAGCAGCTTAGAGCCGACAACTGAAGCTTTCTTT; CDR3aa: CASSLEPTTEAFF
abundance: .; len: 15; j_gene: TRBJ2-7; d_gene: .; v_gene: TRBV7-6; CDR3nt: TGTGCCAGCAGCTCGATCGGACAGAAGACCTACGAGCAGTACTTC; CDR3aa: CASSSIGQKTYEQYF
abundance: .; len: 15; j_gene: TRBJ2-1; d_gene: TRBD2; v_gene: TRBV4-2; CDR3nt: TGTGCCAGCAGCCCGCACCCCGGGACTACCGATGAGCAGTTCTTC; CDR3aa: CASSPHPGTTDEQFF
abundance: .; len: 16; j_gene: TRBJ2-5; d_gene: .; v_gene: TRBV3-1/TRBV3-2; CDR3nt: TGTGCCAGCAGCGATCGGAGCGGGCCCTCCCAAGAGACCCAGTACTTC; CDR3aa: CASSDRSGPSQETQYF
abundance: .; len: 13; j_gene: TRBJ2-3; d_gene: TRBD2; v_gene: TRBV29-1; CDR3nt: TGCAGCGTCGAGACTAGCGCGACAGATACGCAGTATTTT; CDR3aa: CSVETSATDTQYF
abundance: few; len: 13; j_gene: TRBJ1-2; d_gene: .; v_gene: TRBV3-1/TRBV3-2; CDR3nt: TGTGCCAGCAGTCCTTCGGGCGGGTATGGCTACACCTTC; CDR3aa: CASSPSGGYGYTF
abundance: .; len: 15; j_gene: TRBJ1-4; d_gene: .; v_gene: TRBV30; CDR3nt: TGTGCCTGGAGTGTATCGTGGCAGGGTGGCGAAAAACTGTTTTTT; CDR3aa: CAWSVSWQGGEKLFF
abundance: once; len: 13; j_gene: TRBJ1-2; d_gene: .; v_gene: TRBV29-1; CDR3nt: TGCAGCGTTGATATTTCGGGGGGTGATGGCTACACCTTC; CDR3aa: CSVDISGGDGYTF
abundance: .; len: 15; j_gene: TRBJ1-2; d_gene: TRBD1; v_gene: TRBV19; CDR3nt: TGTGCCAGTAGTATTTCGGGACAGGGGAACTATGGCTACACCTTC; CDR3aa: CASSISGQGNYGYTF
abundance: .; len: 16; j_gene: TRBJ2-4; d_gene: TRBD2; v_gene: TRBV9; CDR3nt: TGTGCCAGCAGCGTAGTGCCTAGCGGGGCCCCAAACATTCAGTACTTC; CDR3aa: CASSVVPSGAPNIQYF
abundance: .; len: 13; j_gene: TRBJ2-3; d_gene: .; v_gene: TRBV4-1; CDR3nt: TGCGCCAGCAGCTTATCGTCTGGCAATACGCAGTATTTT; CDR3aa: CASSLSSGNTQYF
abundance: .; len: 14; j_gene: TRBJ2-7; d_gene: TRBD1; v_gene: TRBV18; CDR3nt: TGTGCCAGCTCAAAGGACAGGGGAACCTACGAGCAGTACTTC; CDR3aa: CASSKDRGTYEQYF